This TCR beta chain was documented in a study of blood T cells in healthy people across ages. Study information: Using template switching, researchers captured about one barcoded beta molecule for each two T cells. Whole-study results and caveats: The study found more naive CD4+ cells and higher diversity in long-lived than aged donors.

A second PCR of about 7 to 11 cycles used a sample-barcoded 5' primer and a J-beta primer mix. TCRdb re-analysed the 5' RACE reads in MiXCR, keeping a single row per CDR3 protein. Of around 400,000 distinct CDR3 sequences in the sample, roughly half were seen once. There are 15 residues in the CDR3. Per the germline V gene, CDR1 is SGHTA and CDR2 is FQGNSA. This clonotype came up a few times. Its matching antigen is unknown. It may be a read error: a sequence one base away is much more abundant. This sequence joins TRBV7-2 and TRBJ2-3; D perhaps matches TRBD1 (5 bases). This receptor was obtained from a man aged 60 to 69 in good health. The sequencing sample was made of blood. CDR3 coding DNA: TGTGCCGGCAGCTTGACAGCCACACGCACAGATACGCAGTATTTT. Translated: CAGSLTATRTDTQYF.